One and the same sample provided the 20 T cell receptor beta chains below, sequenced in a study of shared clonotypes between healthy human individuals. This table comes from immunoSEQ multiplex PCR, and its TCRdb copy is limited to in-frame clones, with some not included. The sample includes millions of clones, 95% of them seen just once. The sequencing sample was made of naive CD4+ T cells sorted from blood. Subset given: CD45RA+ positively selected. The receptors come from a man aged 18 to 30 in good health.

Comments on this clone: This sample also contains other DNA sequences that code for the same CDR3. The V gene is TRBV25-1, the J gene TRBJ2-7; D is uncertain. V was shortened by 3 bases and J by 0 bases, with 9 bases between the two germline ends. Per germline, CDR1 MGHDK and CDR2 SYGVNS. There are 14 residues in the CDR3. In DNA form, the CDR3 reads TGTGCCAGCAGTGACCCGGGTTCCTCCTACGAGCAGTACTTC. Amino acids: CASSDPGSSYEQYF.

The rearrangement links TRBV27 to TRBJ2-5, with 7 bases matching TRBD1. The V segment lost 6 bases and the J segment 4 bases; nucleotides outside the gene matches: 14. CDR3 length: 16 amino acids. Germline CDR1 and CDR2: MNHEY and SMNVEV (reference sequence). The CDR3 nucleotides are TGTGCCAGCAGACTCACCGGGACAGCGAAATCAGAGACCCAGTACTTC. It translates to CASRLTGTAKSETQYF.

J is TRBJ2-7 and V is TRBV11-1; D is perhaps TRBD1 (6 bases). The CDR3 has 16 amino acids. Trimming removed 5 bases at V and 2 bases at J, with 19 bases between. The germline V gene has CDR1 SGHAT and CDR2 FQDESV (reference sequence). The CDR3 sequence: CASSQRGTGPPYEQYF. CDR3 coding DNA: TGTGCCAGCAGCCAAAGGGGGACGGGACCCCCCTACGAGCAGTACTTC.

CDR3 sequence (DNA): TGTGCCAGCAGTTTGTGGGGACAGGGAGTCGCAGATACGCAGTATTTT. Translated, it gives CASSLWGQGVADTQYF. The chain combines TRBV27 with TRBJ2-3; 9 nucleotides align to TRBD1. Germline CDR1 and CDR2: MNHEY and SMNVEV (reference sequence). The CDR3 contains 16 residues. After removal of 3 bases from V and 4 bases from J, the junction contained 8 bases not matched to a gene.

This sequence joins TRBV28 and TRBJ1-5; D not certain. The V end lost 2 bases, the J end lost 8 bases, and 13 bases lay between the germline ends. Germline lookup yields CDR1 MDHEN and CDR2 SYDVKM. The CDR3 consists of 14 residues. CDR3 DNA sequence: TGTGCCAGCAGTTTACCCCGGACCGGGGAGCCCCAGCATTTT. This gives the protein CASSLPRTGEPQHF.

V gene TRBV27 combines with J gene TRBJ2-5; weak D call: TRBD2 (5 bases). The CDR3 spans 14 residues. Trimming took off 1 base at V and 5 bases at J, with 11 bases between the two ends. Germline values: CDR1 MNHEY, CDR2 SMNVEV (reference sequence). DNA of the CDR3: TGTGCCAGCAGTTTATTGCCGACGGGGGAGACCCAGTACTTC. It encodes CASSLLPTGETQYF.

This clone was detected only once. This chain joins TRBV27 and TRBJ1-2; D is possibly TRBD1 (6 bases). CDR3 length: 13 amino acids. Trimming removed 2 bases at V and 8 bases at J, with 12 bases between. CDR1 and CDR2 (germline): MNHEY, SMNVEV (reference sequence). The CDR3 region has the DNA TGTGCCAGCAGTTTAGTACAGGGAGACGGCTACACCTTC. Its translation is CASSLVQGDGYTF.

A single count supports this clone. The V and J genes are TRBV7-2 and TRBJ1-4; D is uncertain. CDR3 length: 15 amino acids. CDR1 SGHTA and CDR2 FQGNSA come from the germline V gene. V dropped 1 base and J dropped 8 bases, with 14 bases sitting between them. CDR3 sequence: CASSLVLGVNEKLFF. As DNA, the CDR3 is TGTGCCAGCAGCTTAGTCCTGGGAGTGAACGAAAAACTGTTTTTT.

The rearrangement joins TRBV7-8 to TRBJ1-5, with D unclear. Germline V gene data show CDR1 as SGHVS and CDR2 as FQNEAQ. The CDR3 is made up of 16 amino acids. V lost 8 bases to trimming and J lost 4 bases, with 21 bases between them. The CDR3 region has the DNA TGTGCCAGCTCTTCCGACTTGGCAGCCACGAATCAGCCCCAGCATTTT. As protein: CASSSDLAATNQPQHF.

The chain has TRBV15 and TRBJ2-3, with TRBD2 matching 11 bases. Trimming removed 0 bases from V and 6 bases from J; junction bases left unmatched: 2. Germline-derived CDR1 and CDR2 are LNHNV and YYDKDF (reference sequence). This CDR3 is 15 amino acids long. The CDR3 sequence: CATSRELAGADTQYF. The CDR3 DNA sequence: TGTGCCACCAGCAGAGAACTAGCGGGAGCCGATACGCAGTATTTT.

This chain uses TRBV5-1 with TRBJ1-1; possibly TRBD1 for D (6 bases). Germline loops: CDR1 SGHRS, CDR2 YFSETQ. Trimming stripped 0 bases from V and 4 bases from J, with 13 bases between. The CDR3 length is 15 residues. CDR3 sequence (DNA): TGCGCCAGCAGCTTGGAACGGGGGCAGGTCACTGAAGCTTTCTTT. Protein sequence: CASSLERGQVTEAFF.

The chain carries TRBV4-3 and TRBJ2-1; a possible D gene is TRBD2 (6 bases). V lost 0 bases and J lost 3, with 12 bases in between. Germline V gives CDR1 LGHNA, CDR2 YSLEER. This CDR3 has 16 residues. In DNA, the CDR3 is TGCGCCAGCAGCCAAGATCCTGGCGGGAACTACAATGAGCAGTTCTTC. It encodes CASSQDPGGNYNEQFF.

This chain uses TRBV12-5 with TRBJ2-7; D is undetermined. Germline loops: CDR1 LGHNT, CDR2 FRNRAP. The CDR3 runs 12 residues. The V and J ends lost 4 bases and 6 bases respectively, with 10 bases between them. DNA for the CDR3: TGTGCTAGTGGTTCCCTTTCGCGCGAGCAGTACTTC. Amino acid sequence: CASGSLSREQYF.

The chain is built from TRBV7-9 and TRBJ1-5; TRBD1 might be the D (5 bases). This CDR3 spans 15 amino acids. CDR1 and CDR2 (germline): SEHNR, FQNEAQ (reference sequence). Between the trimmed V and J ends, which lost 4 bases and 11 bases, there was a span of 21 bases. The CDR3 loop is CASSSGPVKGSAQHF. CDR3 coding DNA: TGTGCCAGCAGCTCGGGACCGGTAAAAGGATCGGCCCAGCATTTT.

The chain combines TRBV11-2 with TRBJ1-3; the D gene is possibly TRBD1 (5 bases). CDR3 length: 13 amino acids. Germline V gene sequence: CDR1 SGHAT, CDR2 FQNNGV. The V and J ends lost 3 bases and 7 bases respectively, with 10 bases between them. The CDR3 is CASSFSTDNTIYF. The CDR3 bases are TGTGCCAGCAGCTTCTCGACAGACAACACCATATATTTT.

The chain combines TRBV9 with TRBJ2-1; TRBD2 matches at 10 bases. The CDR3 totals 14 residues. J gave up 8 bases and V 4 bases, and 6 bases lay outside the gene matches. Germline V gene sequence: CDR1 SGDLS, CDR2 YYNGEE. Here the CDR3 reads CASSQREGKDEQFF. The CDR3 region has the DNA TGTGCCAGCAGCCAGCGGGAGGGCAAGGATGAGCAGTTCTTC.

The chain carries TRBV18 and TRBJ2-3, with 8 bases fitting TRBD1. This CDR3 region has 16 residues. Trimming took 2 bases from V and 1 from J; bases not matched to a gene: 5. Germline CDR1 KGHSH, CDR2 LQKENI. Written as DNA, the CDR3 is TGTGCCAGCTCACCATTCGGGACAGGAGGCACAGATACGCAGTATTTT. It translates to CASSPFGTGGTDTQYF. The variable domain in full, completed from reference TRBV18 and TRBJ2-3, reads NAGVMQNPRHLVRRRGQEARLRCSPMKGHSHVYWYRQLPEEGLKFMVYLQKENIIDESGMPKERFSAEFPKEGPSILRIQQVVRGDSAAYFCASSPFGTGGTDTQYFGPGTRLTVL.

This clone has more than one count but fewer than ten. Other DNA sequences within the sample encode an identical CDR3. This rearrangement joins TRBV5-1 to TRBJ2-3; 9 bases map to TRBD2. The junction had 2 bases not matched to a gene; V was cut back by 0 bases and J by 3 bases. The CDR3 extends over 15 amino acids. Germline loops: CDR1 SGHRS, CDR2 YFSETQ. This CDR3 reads CASSLVSGGTDTQYF. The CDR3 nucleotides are TGCGCCAGCAGCTTGGTTAGCGGGGGAACAGATACGCAGTATTTT.

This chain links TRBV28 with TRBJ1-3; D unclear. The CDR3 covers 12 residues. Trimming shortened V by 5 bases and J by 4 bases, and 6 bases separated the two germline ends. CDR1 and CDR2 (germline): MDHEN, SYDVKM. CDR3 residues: CASSPPGNTIYF. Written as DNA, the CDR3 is TGTGCCAGCAGTCCCCCGGGAAACACCATATATTTT.

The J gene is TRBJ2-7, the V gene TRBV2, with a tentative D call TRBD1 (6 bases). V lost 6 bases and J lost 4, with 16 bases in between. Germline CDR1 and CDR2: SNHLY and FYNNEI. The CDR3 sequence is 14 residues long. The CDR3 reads CASSPDSLLYEQYF. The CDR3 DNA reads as TGTGCCAGCAGCCCGGACAGTCTCCTTTACGAGCAGTACTTC.